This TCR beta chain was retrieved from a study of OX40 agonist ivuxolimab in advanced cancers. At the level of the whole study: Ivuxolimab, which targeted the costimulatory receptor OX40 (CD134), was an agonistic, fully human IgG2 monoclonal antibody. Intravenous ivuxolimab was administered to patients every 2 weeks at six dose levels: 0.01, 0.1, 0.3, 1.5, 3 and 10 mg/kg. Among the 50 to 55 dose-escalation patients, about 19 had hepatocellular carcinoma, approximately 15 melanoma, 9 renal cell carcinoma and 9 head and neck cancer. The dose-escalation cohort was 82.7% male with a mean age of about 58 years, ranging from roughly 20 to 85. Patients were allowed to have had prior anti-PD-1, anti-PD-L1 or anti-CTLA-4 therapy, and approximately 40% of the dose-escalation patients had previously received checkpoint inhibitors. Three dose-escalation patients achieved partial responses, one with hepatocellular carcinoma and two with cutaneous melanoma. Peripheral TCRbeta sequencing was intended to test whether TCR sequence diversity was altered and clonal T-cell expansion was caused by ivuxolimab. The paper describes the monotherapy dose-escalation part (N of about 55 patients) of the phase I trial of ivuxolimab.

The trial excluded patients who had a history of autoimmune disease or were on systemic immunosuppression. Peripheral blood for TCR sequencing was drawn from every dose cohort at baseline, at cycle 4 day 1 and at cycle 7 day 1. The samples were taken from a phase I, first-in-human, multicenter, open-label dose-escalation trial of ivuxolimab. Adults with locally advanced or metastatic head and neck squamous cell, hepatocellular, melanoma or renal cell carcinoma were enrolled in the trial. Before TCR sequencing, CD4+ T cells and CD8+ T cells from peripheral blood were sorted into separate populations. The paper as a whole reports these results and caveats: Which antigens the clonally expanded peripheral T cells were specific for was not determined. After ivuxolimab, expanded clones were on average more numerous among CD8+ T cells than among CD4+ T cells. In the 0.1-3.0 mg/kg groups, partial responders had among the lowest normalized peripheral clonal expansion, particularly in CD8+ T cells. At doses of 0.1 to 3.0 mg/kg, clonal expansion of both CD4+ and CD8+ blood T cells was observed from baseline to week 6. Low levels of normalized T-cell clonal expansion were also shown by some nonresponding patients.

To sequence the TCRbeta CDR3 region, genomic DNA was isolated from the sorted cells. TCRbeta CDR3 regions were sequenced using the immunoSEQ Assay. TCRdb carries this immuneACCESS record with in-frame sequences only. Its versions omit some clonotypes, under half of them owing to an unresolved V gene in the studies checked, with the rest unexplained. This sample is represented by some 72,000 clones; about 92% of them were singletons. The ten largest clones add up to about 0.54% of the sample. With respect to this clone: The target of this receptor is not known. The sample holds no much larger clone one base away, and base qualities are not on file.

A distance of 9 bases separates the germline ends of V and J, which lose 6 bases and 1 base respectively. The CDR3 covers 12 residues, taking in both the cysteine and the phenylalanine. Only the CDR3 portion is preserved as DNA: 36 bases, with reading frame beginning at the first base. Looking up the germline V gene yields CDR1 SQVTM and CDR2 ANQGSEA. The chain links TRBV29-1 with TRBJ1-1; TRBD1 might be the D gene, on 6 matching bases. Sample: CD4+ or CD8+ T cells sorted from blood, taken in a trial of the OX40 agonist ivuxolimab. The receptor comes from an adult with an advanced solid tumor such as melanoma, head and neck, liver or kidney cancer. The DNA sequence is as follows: TGCAGCGTCGGACAGACGAACACTGAAGCTTTCTTT. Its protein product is CSVGQTNTEAFF.